The 23 T cell receptor beta chains below all came from one sample that was sequenced in a study of shared clonotypes between healthy human individuals. CD8 cells regarded as naive lacked CD45RO, were positively chosen for CCR7, and omitted terminally differentiated effector memory CD45RA+ cells. The protocol was immunoSEQ multiplex PCR, while the TCRdb copy is restricted to in-frame clones and leaves out a portion. The sample holds fewer than 850,000 clones, 96% seen once. The sequencing input was naive CD8+ T cells sorted from blood. The receptors here all came from a man aged 30 to 45 in good health.

This chain connects TRBV4-3 to TRBJ1-4, with D uncertain. The ends were cut back, 0 bases at V and 3 bases at J, with 8 bases in the middle. From germline, CDR1 is LGHNA and CDR2 YSLEER. The CDR3 has 15 amino acids. The CDR3 DNA follows: TGCGCCAGCAGCCAAGATAGGGTGCCTAATGAAAAACTGTTTTTT. It specifies CASSQDRVPNEKLFF.

In the case of this clone: At the DNA level, this CDR3 is encoded by other sequences in the same sample as well. The chain employs TRBV27 and TRBJ1-1, with D unclear. Germline V gene sequence: CDR1 MNHEY, CDR2 SMNVEV (reference sequence). CDR3 length equals 11 residues. V was clipped by 6 bases and J by 1 base, with 3 bases between them. In nucleotides, the CDR3 is TGTGCCAGCAGACAGAACACTGAAGCTTTCTTT. Its protein is CASRQNTEAFF.

The gene calls are TRBV27 and TRBJ2-3; 13 bases fit TRBD2. J was trimmed by 10 bases and V by 10 bases; bases with no gene match: 8. Germline loops: CDR1 MNHEY, CDR2 SMNVEV (reference sequence). The CDR3 is 13 amino acids. CDR3 region: CATGLAGAVAQYF. The CDR3, as DNA: TGTGCCACAGGACTAGCGGGAGCCGTTGCGCAGTATTTT.

V and J are TRBV10-2 and TRBJ1-1; D is undetermined. Trimming removed 0 bases from V and 0 bases from J, with 11 bases in between. CDR1 WSHSY and CDR2 SAAADI come from the germline V gene. This CDR3 comprises 16 residues. The CDR3 here is CASSESAQALNTEAFF. The CDR3 coding sequence is TGCGCCAGCAGTGAGTCCGCCCAGGCCTTGAACACTGAAGCTTTCTTT.

This chain connects TRBV11-3 to TRBJ2-3; 13 positions match TRBD2. CDR1 and CDR2 from the germline V gene are SGHNT and YENEEA. CDR3 length equals 15 residues. J lost 5 bases, V lost 5 bases, and 4 bases had no gene match. The CDR3, as DNA: TGTGCCAGCAGCGGGACTAGCGGGACGGGAGATACGCAGTATTTT. Amino acid sequence: CASSGTSGTGDTQYF.

The gene calls are TRBV7-9 and TRBJ2-1; weak D call: TRBD2 (6 bases). Germline V gene lookup returns CDR1 SEHNR and CDR2 FQNEAQ (reference sequence). CDR3 size: 13 residues. With 1 base removed from V and 8 bases from J, the gap between germline ends came to 9 bases. The CDR3 DNA reads as TGTGCCAGCAGCTTAGGCGGGACCTATGAGCAGTTCTTC. This gives the protein CASSLGGTYEQFF. The full variable domain, its missing parts supplied by reference TRBV7-9 and TRBJ2-1, is DTGVSQNPRHKITKRGQNVTFRCDPISEHNRLYWYRQTLGQGPEFLTYFQNEAQLEKSRLLSDRFSAERPKGSFSTLEIQRTEQGDSAMYLCASSLGGTYEQFFGPGTRLTVL.

This clone occurred once. CDR3 nucleotide sequence: TGTGCCAGCAGCCCGCAACCGACAGAATCCTACGAGCAGTACTTC. This codes for CASSPQPTESYEQYF. The genes are TRBV5-8 and TRBJ2-7; weak D call: TRBD1 (5 bases). The CDR3 consists of 15 residues. The germline V gene encodes CDR1 SGHTS and CDR2 YDEGEE. V shed 4 bases and J shed 1 base, with 15 bases lying between them.

The rearrangement uses TRBV7-9 and TRBJ2-1; 9 positions match TRBD2. Trimming at V came to 0 bases and at J to 3 bases, leaving 3 bases not matched to a gene. CDR1 and CDR2 (germline): SEHNR, FQNEAQ (reference sequence). The CDR3 is 16 amino acids. The CDR3 protein is CASSLAGTSFYNEQFF. CDR3 in DNA: TGTGCCAGCAGCTTAGCGGGGACTAGCTTCTACAATGAGCAGTTCTTC.

The chain carries TRBV5-6 and TRBJ2-7; a weak D match, TRBD2 (6 bases). The germline gives CDR1 SGHDT, CDR2 YYEEEE. Trimming cost V 4 bases and J 5 bases, with 16 bases left between them. CDR3 size: 14 residues. The CDR3 region is CASSVGGGVHEQYF. The CDR3 DNA reads TGTGCCAGCAGCGTCGGGGGTGGGGTCCACGAGCAGTACTTC.

The chain employs TRBV29-1 and TRBJ2-2, with D possibly TRBD1 on 5 matching bases. The CDR3 length is 13 residues. Germline CDR1 and CDR2: SQVTM and ANQGSEA. With 6 bases removed from V and 6 bases from J, the gap between germline ends came to 14 bases. This CDR3 is CSVEVRQPGELFF. The CDR3 coding sequence is TGCAGCGTCGAGGTACGACAGCCCGGGGAGCTGTTTTTT.

V and J are TRBV7-9 and TRBJ2-1; TRBD2 matches at 8 bases. The germline V gene encodes CDR1 SEHNR and CDR2 FQNEAQ (reference sequence). This CDR3 spans 18 amino acids. Unmatched junction bases numbered 17, after V lost 4 bases and J lost 6 bases. CDR3 sequence: CASSYTGIVAGFVNEQFF. CDR3 coding DNA: TGTGCCAGCAGCTACACAGGAATAGTAGCGGGATTTGTCAATGAGCAGTTCTTC.

This clone was detected a few times. The chain couples TRBV6-6 to TRBJ2-3; D possibly matches TRBD1 or TRBD2 (6 bases each). The V end lost 6 bases, the J end lost 2 bases, and 12 bases lay between the germline ends. The CDR3 is 14 amino acids. From germline, CDR1 is MNHNY and CDR2 SVGAGI (reference sequence). The CDR3 coding sequence is TGTGCCAGCAGCCCCTGGGGGGCCACAGATACGCAGTATTTT. Translating gives CASSPWGATDTQYF.

This clone is a singleton in its sample. The chain couples TRBV7-8 to TRBJ1-1; 9 positions match TRBD1. In germline, CDR1 is SGHVS, CDR2 FQNEAQ. V lost 6 bases and J lost 4; bases outside the gene matches: 6. This CDR3 region has 14 residues. The DNA for the CDR3 is TGTGCCAGCAGATTGACAGGGGGGGGCACTGAAGCTTTCTTT. Its translation is CASRLTGGGTEAFF.

The V gene is TRBV5-5, the J gene TRBJ1-2; D unresolved. CDR3 size: 15 residues. V was clipped by 0 bases and J by 0 bases, with 9 bases between them. CDR1 is SGHKS and CDR2 is YYEKEE in the germline V gene (reference sequence). The CDR3 sequence: CASSLGRFTNYGYTF. The DNA of the CDR3 is TGTGCCAGCAGCTTGGGGCGCTTTACTAACTATGGCTACACCTTC.

This sequence joins TRBV27 and TRBJ2-7; D is undetermined. From germline, CDR1 is MNHEY and CDR2 SMNVEV (reference sequence). The CDR3 has 13 amino acids. The germline V and J ends were trimmed by 5 bases and 0 bases, with 8 bases remaining between them. The CDR3 nucleotides read TGTGCCAGCAGTACCCCGAGCTCCTACGAGCAGTACTTC. It yields the protein CASSTPSSYEQYF.

The chain recombines TRBV25-1 with TRBJ2-6, with D possibly being TRBD1 or TRBD2 (5 bases each). V dropped 8 bases and J dropped 0 bases, with 8 bases sitting between them. Germline loops: CDR1 MGHDK, CDR2 SYGVNS. There are 14 residues in the CDR3. The CDR3 is CASSGTSGANVLTF. In DNA, the CDR3 is TGTGCCAGCTCAGGGACCTCTGGGGCCAACGTCCTGACTTTC.

CDR3 protein: CASSLISGSTSYEQYF. The CDR3 DNA reads TGTGCCAGCAGCTTAATTAGCGGGAGTACCTCCTACGAGCAGTACTTC. This sequence joins TRBV7-6 and TRBJ2-7; 9 bases line up with TRBD2. The V segment lost 2 bases and the J segment 0 bases; nucleotides outside the gene matches: 5. Per germline, CDR1 SGHVS and CDR2 FNYEAQ. The CDR3 spans 16 residues.

This sequence joins TRBV2 and TRBJ2-7, with TRBD2 matching over 10 bases. Germline assignment: CDR1 SNHLY and CDR2 FYNNEI. V trimming: 4 bases; J trimming: 1 base; junction bases outside the gene matches: 10. CDR3 length: 17 residues. The DNA of the CDR3 is TGTGCCAGCAGTGCGTCTAGCGGGAGATTCACGTCCTACGAGCAGTACTTC. Encoded protein: CASSASSGRFTSYEQYF.

V gene TRBV7-6 combines with J gene TRBJ2-7, with 9 bases that match TRBD2. Germline V lookup: CDR1 SGHVS, CDR2 FNYEAQ. This CDR3 is built from 13 residues. Trimming at V came to 5 bases and at J to 5 bases, leaving 4 bases not matched to a gene. As DNA, the CDR3 is TGTGCCAGCAGCATTAGCGGGAGCCACGAGCAGTACTTC. This sequence encodes CASSISGSHEQYF. The complete variable domain, with remaining parts taken from reference TRBV7-6 and TRBJ2-7, reads GAGVSQSPRYKVTKRGQDVALRCDPISGHVSLYWYRQALGQGPEFLTYFNYEAQQDKSGLPNDRFSAERPEGSISTLTIQRTEQRDSAMYRCASSISGSHEQYFGPGTRLTVT.

This clone has just one count. DNA of the CDR3: TGTGCCAGTTTTAGAGGGGAAGCTTTCTTT. It specifies CASFRGEAFF. The chain employs TRBV6-6 and TRBJ1-1, with unresolved D. The CDR3 extends over 10 amino acids. V was shortened by 9 bases and J by 8 bases, with 10 bases between the two germline ends. CDR1 is MNHNY and CDR2 is SVGAGI in the germline V gene (reference sequence).

The CDR3 nucleotides read TGTGCCAGCAGCTTAGCAAATGAGGGGGCCTCCCTTAGCAATCAGCCCCAGCATTTT. Amino acid sequence: CASSLANEGASLSNQPQHF. The chain joins TRBV7-7 to TRBJ1-5, with 7 bases identical to TRBD1. Germline V gene lookup returns CDR1 SSHAT and CDR2 FNYEAQ (reference sequence). This CDR3 has 19 amino acids. With V trimmed by 0 bases and J by 0 bases, 11 bases remained unmatched.

The V and J genes are TRBV7-2 and TRBJ2-5, with D tentatively TRBD1 or TRBD2 (5 bases each). Germline CDR1 SGHTA, CDR2 FQGNSA. The CDR3 extends over 17 amino acids. V lost 5 bases and J lost 4, with 23 bases in between. Here the CDR3 reads CASSLGNLGRERETQYF. Here the CDR3 DNA reads TGTGCCAGCAGCCTCGGGAATTTAGGCAGGGAGAGAGAGACCCAGTACTTC.

This chain uses TRBV9 with TRBJ1-1, with D perhaps TRBD1 (5 bases). Germline CDR1 SGDLS, CDR2 YYNGEE. V shed 0 bases and J shed 4 bases, with 7 bases lying between them. CDR3 length equals 13 residues. The CDR3 DNA sequence: TGTGCCAGCAGCGTAGAGGGGATCACTGAAGCTTTCTTT. It yields the protein CASSVEGITEAFF.